This T cell receptor beta chain was captured by sequencing in a study of blood T cells in healthy people across ages. The study, taken as a whole, reports: Roughly linearly, TCR beta diversity per million T cells fell as age increased. Naive CD4+ cell counts and diversity both ran higher in long-lived than in aged donors.

The second PCR ran 7 to 11 cycles with a sample-barcoded 5' primer and J-beta primers. TCRdb called the 5' RACE reads again in MiXCR, with one record for every CDR3 protein. The profile shows about 1.7 million distinct CDR3 sequences, about 30% of them singletons. After removal of 6 bases from V and 3 bases from J, the junction contained 9 bases not matched to a gene. The CDR3 is 15 residues long. This clonotype was observed at least ten times. Its target is unknown. This clonotype was obtained from a woman between 25 and 40 years old in good health. The sequenced material came from blood. The chain joins TRBV12-3 or TRBV12-4 to TRBJ2-7, with 9 bases that match TRBD1. This chain's CDR3 is CASRDRDRAIYEQYF. CDR3 nucleotide sequence: TGTGCCAGCAGGGACCGGGACAGGGCTATCTACGAGCAGTACTTC.